The rows below give T cell receptor beta chains drawn from one sample of a study of T cells in localized non-small cell lung cancer. Repertoires were generated with immunoSEQ multiplex PCR, while TCRdb's copy carries only in-frame clones and drops some. This table has some 810 clones, around 21% appearing once. The sequences come from normal lung tissue next to the tumor, collected before any cancer treatment. The receptors derive from a female donor older than 55 with stage I lung adenocarcinoma. CDR3s leave out the opening cysteine and the closing phenylalanine or tryptophan. A D gene is named only where the DNA matches it firmly.

j_call | v_call | cdr3_length | d_call | cdr3_aa
TRBJ2-5 | TRBV6-8 | 15 | TRBD2 | AISPGGVAGGQETQY
TRBJ2-3 | TRBV6-8 | 14 | TRBD1 | ASSAHTGGGTDTQY
TRBJ2-2 | TRBV30 | 14 | - | AWSLWGSTNTGELF
TRBJ2-2 | TRBV5-1 | 13 | - | ASTRTDPNTGELF
TRBJ2-1 | TRBV6-1 | 12 | TRBD1 | ASSEGTGGDEQF
TRBJ2-7 | TRBV6-8 | 15 | - | ASSYSSQPGANREQY
TRBJ1-4 | TRBV11-3 | 13 | - | ASSSWGGIPEKLF
TRBJ2-1 | TRBV9 | 13 | TRBD1 | ASSPRDRGSAEQF
TRBJ2-1 | TRBV11-3 | 17 | TRBD2 | ASSLVSFWLAGGGNEQF
TRBJ1-3 | TRBV18 | 14 | - | ASSPPFGISGNTIY
TRBJ2-5 | TRBV2 | 12 | - | ASSVSRDQETQY
TRBJ2-5 | TRBV11-3 | 12 | TRBD1 | ASSSGQWQETQY
TRBJ2-1 | TRBV6-8 | 14 | - | ASSYSAVQTYNEQF
TRBJ2-1 | TRBV11-3 | 15 | - | ASSLVFGQGLGNEQF
TRBJ2-1 | TRBV25-1 | 14 | TRBD2 | ASSALGEREVNEQF
TRBJ2-2 | TRBV9 | 14 | TRBD2 | ASSPRLAASTGELF
TRBJ2-1 | TRBV2 | 16 | TRBD2 | ASKIVTSGRARSNEQF
TRBJ2-2 | TRBV18 | 13 | - | ASSPGLAHTGELF
TRBJ1-1 | TRBV18 | 11 | - | ASSPTGGTEAF
TRBJ2-3 | TRBV6-8 | 13 | - | ASSDSGTSTDTQY
TRBJ2-2 | TRBV12-1 | 11 | - | ASSSGGTGELF
TRBJ1-1 | TRBV9 | 14 | - | ASSDHSGLSNTEAF
TRBJ2-7 | TRBV6-8 | 12 | TRBD2 | ASTGREELWEQY